A selection of T cell receptor beta chains follows, all from one sample in a study of cytomegalovirus exposure and HLA in healthy donors. Method: immunoSEQ multiplex PCR; TCRdb's copy keeps in-frame clones and lacks some. This table holds 95,000 to 150,000 clones, less than 90% found once. Sequenced material: PBMCs. The receptors stem from a man between 18 and 29 years old in good health and CMV-seropositive. Both conserved end residues are part of each CDR3. D genes are given only for firm matches. For some rows the clone size is stated as once, few or many, or as a class when expanded; others skip it.

j_gene	abundance	d_gene	v_gene	CDR3nt	CDR3aa
TRBJ1-4	.	TRBD1	TRBV6-6	TGTGCCAGCAGTTCAGGGGGCGCGGGAGAAAAACTGTTTTTT	CASSSGGAGEKLFF
TRBJ1-1	.	.	TRBV7-3	TGTGCCAGCAGCTTAGGGTCGGGGGTGGCTGAAGCTTTCTTT	CASSLGSGVAEAFF
TRBJ2-7	once	TRBD2	TRBV4-1	TGCGCCAGCAGCCGACTAGCGGGGGGGCCGGACGAGCAGTACTTC	CASSRLAGGPDEQYF
TRBJ1-2	.	.	TRBV2	TGTGCCAGCAGTGTGGGGACACCGTATGGCTACACCTTC	CASSVGTPYGYTF
TRBJ1-6	.	TRBD1	TRBV6-5	TGTGCCAGCAGTTCTCGGACAGGGGTTGGGTCACCCCTCCACTTT	CASSSRTGVGSPLHF
TRBJ1-5	.	.	TRBV7-8	TGTGCCAGCAGCTCTCCGGGAAGGGCCCGGCGGGACGTACAGCCCCAGCATTTT	CASSSPGRARRDVQPQHF
TRBJ2-7	.	.	TRBV14	TGTGCCAGCAGCCAAGTCGGAGACTCCTACGAGCAGTACTTC	CASSQVGDSYEQYF
TRBJ2-1	.	.	TRBV6-6	TGTGCCAGCAGTTCCCCCACTCTGAGCTCCTACAATGAGCAGTTCTTC	CASSSPTLSSYNEQFF
TRBJ1-3	.	TRBD1	TRBV2	TGTGCCAGCAGTGTCCCCAGACAGGGAAGCTCTGGAAACACCATATATTTT	CASSVPRQGSSGNTIYF
TRBJ2-7	.	TRBD2	TRBV16	TGTGCCAGCAGCTATGGACTAGCGGGGTTCGACTCCTACGAGCAGTACTTC	CASSYGLAGFDSYEQYF
TRBJ2-3	once	.	TRBV9	TGTGCCAGCACCAATGAGGGGGACTATCGCACAGATACGCAGTATTTT	CASTNEGDYRTDTQYF
TRBJ1-6	.	.	TRBV5-4	TGTGCCAGCAGCTTGCAGGGAACTAATTCACCCCTCCACTTT	CASSLQGTNSPLHF
TRBJ2-5	few	TRBD1	TRBV30	TGTGCCTGGAGTGGAACGACAGGGGACCAAGAGACCCAGTACTTC	CAWSGTTGDQETQYF
TRBJ2-3	.	TRBD2	TRBV9	TGTGCCAGCAGCGTAGGCGGCGGGGGGGCCATCTTCTCCAACACAGATACGCAGTATTTT	CASSVGGGGAIFSNTDTQYF
TRBJ2-7	once	.	TRBV13	TGTGCCAGCAGAAAAGGTAGAGGGGGTTCCGAGCAGTACTTC	CASRKGRGGSEQYF
TRBJ1-1	.	TRBD1	TRBV9	TGTGCCAGCAGCTTCGGGGGACAGGGTGAAGCTTTCTTT	CASSFGGQGEAFF
TRBJ1-1	.	TRBD1	TRBV27	TGTGCCAGCAGTTTCGGACAGGGATCAATAAGGAACACTGAAGCTTTCTTT	CASSFGQGSIRNTEAFF
TRBJ1-1	.	TRBD1	TRBV7-3	TGTGCCAGCGCCCCCGGACAGGGACACACTGAAGCTTTCTTT	CASAPGQGHTEAFF
TRBJ2-5	.	.	TRBV30	TGTGCCTGGAGACAACAGGGAGAGACCCAGTACTTC	CAWRQQGETQYF
TRBJ1-4	.	.	TRBV2	TGTGCCAGCCGCCCCGGGTTTCAAGGAGCCAATGAAAAACTGTTTTTT	CASRPGFQGANEKLFF
TRBJ1-5	.	.	TRBV30	TGTGCCTGGAGTGTAGGCCAGGACAATCAGCCCCAGCATTTT	CAWSVGQDNQPQHF
TRBJ1-6	.	.	TRBV5-4	TGTGCCAGCAGAGTACACGGAGCCCCTAATTCACCCCTCCACTTT	CASRVHGAPNSPLHF
TRBJ1-3	.	.	TRBV5-4	TGTGCCAGCAGGGACCTTGGGACACCCCACACCATATATTTT	CASRDLGTPHTIYF